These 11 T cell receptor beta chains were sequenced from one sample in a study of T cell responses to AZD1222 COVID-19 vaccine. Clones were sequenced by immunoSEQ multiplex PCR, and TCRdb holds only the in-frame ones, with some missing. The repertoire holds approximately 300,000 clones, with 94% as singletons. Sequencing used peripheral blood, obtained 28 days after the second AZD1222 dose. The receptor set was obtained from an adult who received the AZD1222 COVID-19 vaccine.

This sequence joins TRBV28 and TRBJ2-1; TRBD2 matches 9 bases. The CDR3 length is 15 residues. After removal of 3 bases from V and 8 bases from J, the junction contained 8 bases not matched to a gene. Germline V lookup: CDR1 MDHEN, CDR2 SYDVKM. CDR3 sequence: CASSFGGREGDEQFF. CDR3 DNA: TGTGCCAGCAGTTTTGGCGGGAGGGAGGGGGATGAGCAGTTCTTC.

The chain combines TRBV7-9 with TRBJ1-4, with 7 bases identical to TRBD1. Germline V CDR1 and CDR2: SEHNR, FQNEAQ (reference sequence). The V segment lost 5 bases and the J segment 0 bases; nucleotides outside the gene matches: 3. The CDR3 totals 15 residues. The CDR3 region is CASSPGQATNEKLFF. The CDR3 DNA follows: TGTGCCAGCAGCCCTGGACAGGCAACTAATGAAAAACTGTTTTTT.

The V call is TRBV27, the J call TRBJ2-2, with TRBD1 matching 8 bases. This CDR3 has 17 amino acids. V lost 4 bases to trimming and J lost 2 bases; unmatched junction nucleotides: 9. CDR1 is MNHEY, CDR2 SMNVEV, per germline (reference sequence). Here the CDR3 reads CASSSQGDPLNTGELFF. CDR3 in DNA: TGTGCCAGCAGTTCACAGGGGGACCCACTAAACACCGGGGAGCTGTTTTTT.

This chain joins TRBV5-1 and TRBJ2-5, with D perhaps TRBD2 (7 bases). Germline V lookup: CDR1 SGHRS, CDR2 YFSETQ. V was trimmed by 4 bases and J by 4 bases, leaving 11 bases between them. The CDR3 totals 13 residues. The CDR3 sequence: CASSQRGGETQYF. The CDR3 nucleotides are TGCGCCAGCAGCCAAAGGGGGGGAGAGACCCAGTACTTC. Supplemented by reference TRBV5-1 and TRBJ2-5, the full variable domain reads KAGVTQTPRYLIKTRGQQVTLSCSPISGHRSVSWYQQTPGQGLQFLFEYFSETQRNKGNFPGRFSGRQFSNSRSEMNVSTLELGDSALYLCASSQRGGETQYFGPGTRLLVL.

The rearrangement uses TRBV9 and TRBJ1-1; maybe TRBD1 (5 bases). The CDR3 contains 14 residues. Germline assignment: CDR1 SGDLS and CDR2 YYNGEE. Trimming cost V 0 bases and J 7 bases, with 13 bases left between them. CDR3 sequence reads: CASSVGAGDGEAFF. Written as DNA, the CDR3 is TGTGCCAGCAGCGTAGGTGCGGGGGACGGTGAAGCTTTCTTT.

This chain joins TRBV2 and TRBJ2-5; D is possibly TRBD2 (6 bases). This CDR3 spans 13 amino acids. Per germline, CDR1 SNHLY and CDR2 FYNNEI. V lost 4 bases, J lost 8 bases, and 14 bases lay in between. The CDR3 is CASSGREAGTQYF. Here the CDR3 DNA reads TGTGCCAGCAGTGGGAGGGAGGCAGGAACCCAGTACTTC.

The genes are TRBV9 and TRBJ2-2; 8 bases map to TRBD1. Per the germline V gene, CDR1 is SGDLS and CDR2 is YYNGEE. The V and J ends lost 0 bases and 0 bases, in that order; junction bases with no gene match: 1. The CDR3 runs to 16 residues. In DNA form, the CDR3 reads TGTGCCAGCAGCGTAGCAGGGGGCTCGAACACCGGGGAGCTGTTTTTT. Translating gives CASSVAGGSNTGELFF.

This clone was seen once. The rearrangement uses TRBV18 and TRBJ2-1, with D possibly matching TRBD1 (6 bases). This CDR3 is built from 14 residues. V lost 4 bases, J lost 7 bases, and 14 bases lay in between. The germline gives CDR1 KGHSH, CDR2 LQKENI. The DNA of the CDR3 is TGTGCCAGCTCACTGCGATCAGGGGCTAATGAGCAGTTCTTC. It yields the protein CASSLRSGANEQFF.

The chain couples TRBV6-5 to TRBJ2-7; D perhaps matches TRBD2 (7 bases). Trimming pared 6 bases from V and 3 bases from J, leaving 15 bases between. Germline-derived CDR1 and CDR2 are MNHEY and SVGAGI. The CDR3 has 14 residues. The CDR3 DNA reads TGTGCCAGCAGACCTAGGGGGGGAATCTACGAGCAGTACTTC. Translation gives CASRPRGGIYEQYF.

CDR3 residues: CAISAGGQGNSGNTIYF. CDR3 in DNA: TGTGCCATCAGTGCCGGCGGACAGGGTAACTCTGGAAACACCATATATTTT. V usage is TRBV10-3 and J usage is TRBJ1-3; 8 bases line up with TRBD1. The CDR3 runs 17 residues. V trimming: 4 bases; J trimming: 0 bases; junction bases outside the gene matches: 8. Germline lookup yields CDR1 ENHRY and CDR2 SYGVKD.

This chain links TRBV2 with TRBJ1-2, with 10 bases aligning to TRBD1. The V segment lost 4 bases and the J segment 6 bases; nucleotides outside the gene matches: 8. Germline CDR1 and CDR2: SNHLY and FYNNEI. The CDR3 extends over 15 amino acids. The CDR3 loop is CASSGLGQGRNGYTF. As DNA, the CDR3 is TGTGCCAGCAGTGGTCTGGGACAGGGGAGGAATGGCTACACCTTC.